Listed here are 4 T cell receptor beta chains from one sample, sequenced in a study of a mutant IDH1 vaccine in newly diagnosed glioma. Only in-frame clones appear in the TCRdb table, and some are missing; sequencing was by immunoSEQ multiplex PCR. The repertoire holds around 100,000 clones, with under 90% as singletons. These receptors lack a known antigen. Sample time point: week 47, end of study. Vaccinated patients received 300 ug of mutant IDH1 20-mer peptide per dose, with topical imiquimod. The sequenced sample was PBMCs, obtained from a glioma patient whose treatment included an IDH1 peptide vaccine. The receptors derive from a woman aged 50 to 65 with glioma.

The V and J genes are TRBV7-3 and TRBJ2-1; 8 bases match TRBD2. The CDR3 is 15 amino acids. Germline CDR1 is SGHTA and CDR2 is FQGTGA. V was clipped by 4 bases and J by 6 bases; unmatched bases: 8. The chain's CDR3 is CASSSLAGYGNEQFF. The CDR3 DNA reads TGTGCCAGCAGCTCCCTAGCGGGTTACGGCAATGAGCAGTTCTTC.

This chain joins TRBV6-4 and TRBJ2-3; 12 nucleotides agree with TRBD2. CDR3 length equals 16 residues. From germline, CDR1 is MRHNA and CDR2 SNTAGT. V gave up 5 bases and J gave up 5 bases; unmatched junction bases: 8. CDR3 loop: CASSRTSGAGGDTQYF. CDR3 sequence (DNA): TGTGCCAGCAGTAGGACTAGCGGGGCCGGGGGAGATACGCAGTATTTT.

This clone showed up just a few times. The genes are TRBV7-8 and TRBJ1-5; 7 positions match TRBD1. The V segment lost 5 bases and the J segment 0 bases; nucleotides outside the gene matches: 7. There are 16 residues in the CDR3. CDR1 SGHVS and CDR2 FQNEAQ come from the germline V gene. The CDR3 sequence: CASSPQTGFSNQPQHF. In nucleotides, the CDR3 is TGTGCCAGCAGCCCACAGACAGGGTTTAGCAATCAGCCCCAGCATTTT.

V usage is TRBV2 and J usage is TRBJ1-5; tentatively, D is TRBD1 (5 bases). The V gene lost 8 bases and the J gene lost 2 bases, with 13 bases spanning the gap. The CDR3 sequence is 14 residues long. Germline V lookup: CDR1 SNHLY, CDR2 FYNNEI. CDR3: CASQIGGGNQPQHF. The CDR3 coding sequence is TGTGCCAGCCAAATCGGGGGAGGCAATCAGCCCCAGCATTTT. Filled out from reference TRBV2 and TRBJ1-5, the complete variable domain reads EPEVTQTPSHQVTQMGQEVILRCVPISNHLYFYWYRQILGQKVEFLVSFYNNEISEKSEIFDDQFSVERPDGSNFTLKIRSTKLEDSAMYFCASQIGGGNQPQHFGDGTRLSIL.